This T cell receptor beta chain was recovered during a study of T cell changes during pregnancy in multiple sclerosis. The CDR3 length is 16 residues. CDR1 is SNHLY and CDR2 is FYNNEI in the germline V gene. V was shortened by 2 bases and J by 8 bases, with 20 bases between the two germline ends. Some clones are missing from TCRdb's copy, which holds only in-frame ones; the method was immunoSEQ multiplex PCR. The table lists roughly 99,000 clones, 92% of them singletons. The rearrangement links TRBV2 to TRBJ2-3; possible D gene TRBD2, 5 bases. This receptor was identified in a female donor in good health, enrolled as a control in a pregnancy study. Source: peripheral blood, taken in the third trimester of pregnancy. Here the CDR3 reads CASSEWSLQAAGTQYF. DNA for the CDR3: TGTGCCAGCAGTGAATGGAGCCTCCAGGCCGCGGGTACGCAGTATTTT.